This TCR beta chain is from a study of shared clonotypes between healthy human individuals (TCRdb year 2020). Broadly, across the study: The cohort comprised a couple of women and a few men aged 18 to 49 years. For each donor, CD4 naive and CD4 memory were each run on three plates, CD8 naive on two plates, and CD8 memory on one plate. Between about 0.94 and 8.9 billion PBMCs per donor were obtained by leukapheresis. To estimate repertoire size and how much clonotype sharing occurs between individuals, the study deeply sequenced the blood TCR repertoires of five healthy adults. To increase sequencing depth and limit assay-specific biases, TCR repertoire library preparation and sequencing were carried out by different laboratories using diverse techniques. The paper as a whole reports these results and caveats: Sampling was restricted to blood, and TCR repertoires in tissue are likely to differ from TCR repertoires in blood. Higher generation probabilities were observed for clonotypes shared by all four sorted-subset donors than for non-shared clonotypes. Across a few donors, around 5% of naive CD4, approximately 4% of naive CD8, 2.3% of memory CD4, and roughly 0.4% of memory CD8 clonotypes were shared. Even with the large sequencing depth, rarefaction of the sorted-subset datasets indicated that sequencing was incomplete. Based on pairwise subsampling, the degree of clonotype sharing among donors was expected to be affected by sequencing depth. Naive subsets generally had larger estimated clonotype richness than memory subsets. Because the study included a small number of donors, the genetic and exposure-history diversity represented was limited.

The donors were healthy, HIV-negative adults with no recently reported acute infections or vaccinations. Every donor was a Caucasian adult living in Nashville, Tennessee, USA. CD4+ T cells were enriched by magnetic negative selection; naive cells were then positively selected on CD45RA, and the negative fraction formed the memory subset. After blood collection by leukapheresis, PBMCs were isolated using Ficoll-Histopaque density gradient centrifugation and then cryopreserved in the vapor phase of liquid nitrogen. Purity and quantity of every magnetically sorted T cell population were checked by analytical flow cytometry. Genomic DNA was isolated from every sorted fraction and measured by UV absorbance on a Nanodrop 2000c. Using the deep immunoSEQ assay, TCR CDR3 regions were amplified from genomic DNA by multiplex PCR. Extracted genomic DNA from each cell subset was spread evenly across all wells of several immunoSEQ 96-well plates, with each plate serving as a replicate. Each replicate PCR for sorted subsets received roughly 0.2 ug genomic DNA, equal to roughly 33,000 T cell genomes. Purified libraries were measured with a Qubit 3.0 fluorometer, size-checked on a Bioanalyzer 2100, and measured again with the KAPA Library Quantification kit. Every immunoSEQ 96-well plate was sequenced on a separate single-read 150-cycle Illumina NextSeq 550 flow cell. For the original study's pipeline: Because the immunoSEQ output held only junctional sequences and lacked quality scores, the filtering could not match the filtering applied to full-length reads. Sequences were annotated with PyIR, a Python wrapper for IgBLAST v1.9, using IMGT germline references to assign V/J genes and CDR3. Reads were filtered out if the reads had weak V/J assignments (E-value above 1e-6), no CDR3, stop codons, out-of-frame junctions, or ambiguous translated residues. V3J clonotypes were defined as sequences sharing an identical inferred V gene, J gene, and CDR3 amino acid sequence. Percentage overlap between repertoires was calculated by dividing the number of shared unique clonotypes by the size of the smaller repertoire. Repertoire richness was assessed with RTK rarefaction, the Chao1 estimator, and Recon v2.1 estimates of unobserved clonotypes. For all TCRbeta clonotypes obtained by the gDNA method from four donors, generation probabilities were computed with OLGA. The table was pulled from immuneACCESS by TCRdb, which kept in-frame rearrangements only. Such tables lose some clones; where checked, under half of the loss comes from unresolved V genes, and the rest has no known cause. That table furnishes V, J and clone size, whereas the DNA furnished D and trimming. This sample gives more than 2,000,000 clones in total; 93% of them show up just once. About 0.41% of the sample comes from the top ten.

In regard to this clone: It has no known antigen specificity. Base qualities are not recorded, but no much larger clone differs from it by a single base.

Relative to germline, V is 4 bases shorter and J is 2 bases shorter, with 9 bases between their ends. As encoded in the germline V gene, CDR1 is MNHNS while CDR2 is SASEGT. The CDR3 numbers 14 residues from cysteine through phenylalanine. Only CDR3 DNA remains: 42 bases, in frame from the first base. This TCR was recovered from a man between 18 and 29 years old in good health. Some clones in this sample may be carry-over from other donors' samples. The sequenced material came from naive CD4+ T cells from PBMCs. The label giving this sample's cell subset or site can be read as: CD45RA+ positively selected. The rearrangement joined TRBV6-1 to TRBJ1-5; no D gene is confidently identified. The DNA is TGTGCCAGCAGTGTTTTACCGGGCAATCAGCCCCAGCATTTT. The encoded protein is CASSVLPGNQPQHF.